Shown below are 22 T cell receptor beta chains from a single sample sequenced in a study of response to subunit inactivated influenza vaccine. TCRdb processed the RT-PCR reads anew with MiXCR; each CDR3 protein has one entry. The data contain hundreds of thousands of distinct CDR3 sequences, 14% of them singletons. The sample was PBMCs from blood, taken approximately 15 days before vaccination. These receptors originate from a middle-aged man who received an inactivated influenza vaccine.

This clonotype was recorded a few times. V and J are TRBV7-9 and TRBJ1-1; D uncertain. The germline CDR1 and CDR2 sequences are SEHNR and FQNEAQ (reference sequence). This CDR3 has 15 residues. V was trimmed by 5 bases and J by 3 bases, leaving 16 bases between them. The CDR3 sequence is CASSPGGVRDTEAFF. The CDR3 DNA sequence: TGTGCCAGCAGCCCAGGCGGGGTTCGGGACACTGAAGCTTTCTTT.

The CDR3 reads CASSGRTGGRGDGYTF. Written as DNA, the CDR3 is TGTGCCAGCAGTGGAAGGACAGGGGGCAGGGGAGATGGCTACACCTTC. The chain has TRBV6-1 and TRBJ1-2, with 11 nucleotides matching TRBD1. CDR3 length equals 16 residues. Germline V gene data show CDR1 as MNHNS and CDR2 as SASEGT. V lost 4 bases, J lost 6 bases, and 10 bases stayed unmatched.

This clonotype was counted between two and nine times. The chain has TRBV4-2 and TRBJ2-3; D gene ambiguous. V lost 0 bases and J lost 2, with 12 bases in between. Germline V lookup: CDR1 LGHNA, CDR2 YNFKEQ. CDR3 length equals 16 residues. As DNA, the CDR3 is TGTGCCAGCAGCCAAGATCTAGGGCAGTACACAGATACGCAGTATTTT. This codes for CASSQDLGQYTDTQYF.

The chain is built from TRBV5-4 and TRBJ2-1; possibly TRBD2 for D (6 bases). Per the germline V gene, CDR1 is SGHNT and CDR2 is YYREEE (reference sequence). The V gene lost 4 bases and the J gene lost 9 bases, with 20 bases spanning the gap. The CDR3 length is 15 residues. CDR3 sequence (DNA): TGTGCCAGCAGCCCCCAACAGTACCGGAGGGGTGAGCAGTTCTTC. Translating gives CASSPQQYRRGEQFF.

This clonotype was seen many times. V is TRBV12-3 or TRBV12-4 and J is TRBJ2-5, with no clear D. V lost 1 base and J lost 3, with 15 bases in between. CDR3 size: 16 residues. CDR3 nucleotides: TGTGCCAGCAGTTTAGGTCGGCAGGCCGGAAAAGAGACCCAGTACTTC. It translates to CASSLGRQAGKETQYF.

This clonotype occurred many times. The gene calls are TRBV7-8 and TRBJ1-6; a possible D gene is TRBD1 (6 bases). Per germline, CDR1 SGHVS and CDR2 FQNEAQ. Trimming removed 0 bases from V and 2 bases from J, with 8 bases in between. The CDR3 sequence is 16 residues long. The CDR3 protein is CASSLAGAAYNSPLHF. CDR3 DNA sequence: TGTGCCAGCAGCTTAGCGGGGGCCGCCTATAATTCACCCCTCCACTTT.

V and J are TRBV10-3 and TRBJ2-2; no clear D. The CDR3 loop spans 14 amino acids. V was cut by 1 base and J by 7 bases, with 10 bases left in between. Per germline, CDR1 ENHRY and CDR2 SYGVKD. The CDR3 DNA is TGTGCCATCAGTGAGTGGTCTTCACGCGGGGAGCTGTTTTTT. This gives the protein CAISEWSSRGELFF.

Here the CDR3 DNA reads TGCGCCAGCAGCGATGCCGAAATTACAGGGTACGCTGAAGCTTTCTTT. Its translation is CASSDAEITGYAEAFF. This rearrangement joins TRBV5-1 to TRBJ1-1; perhaps TRBD1 as D (6 bases). The CDR3 contains 16 residues. The V end was cut by 4 bases, the J end by 6 bases, with 22 bases between. Germline values: CDR1 SGHRS, CDR2 YFSETQ.

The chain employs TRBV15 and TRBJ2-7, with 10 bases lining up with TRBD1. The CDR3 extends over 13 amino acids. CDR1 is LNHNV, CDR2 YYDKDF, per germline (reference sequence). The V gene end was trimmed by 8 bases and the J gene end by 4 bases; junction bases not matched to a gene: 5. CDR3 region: CATGQGGGYEQYF. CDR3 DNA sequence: TGTGCCACCGGACAGGGGGGAGGATACGAGCAGTACTTC.

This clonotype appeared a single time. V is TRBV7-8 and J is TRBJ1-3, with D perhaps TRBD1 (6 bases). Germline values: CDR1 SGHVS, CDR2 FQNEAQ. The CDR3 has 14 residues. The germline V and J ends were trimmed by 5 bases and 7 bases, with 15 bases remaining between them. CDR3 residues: CASSPTGFANTIYF. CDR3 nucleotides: TGTGCCAGCAGCCCGACAGGTTTTGCGAACACCATATATTTT. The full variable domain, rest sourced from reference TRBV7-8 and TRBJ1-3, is GAGVSQSPRYKVAKRGQDVALRCDPISGHVSLFWYQQALGQGPEFLTYFQNEAQLDKSGLPSDRFFAERPEGSVSTLKIQRTQQEDSAVYLCASSPTGFANTIYFGEGSWLTVV.

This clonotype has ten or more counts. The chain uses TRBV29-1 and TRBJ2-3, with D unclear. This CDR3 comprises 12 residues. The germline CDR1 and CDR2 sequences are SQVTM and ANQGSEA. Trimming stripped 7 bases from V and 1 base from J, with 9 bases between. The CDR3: CSAGGGTDTQYF. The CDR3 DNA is TGCAGCGCAGGCGGCGGCACAGATACGCAGTATTTT.

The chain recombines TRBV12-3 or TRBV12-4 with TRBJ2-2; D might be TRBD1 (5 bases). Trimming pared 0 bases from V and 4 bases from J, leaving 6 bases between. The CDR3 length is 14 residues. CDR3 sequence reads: CASSLAGVTGELFF. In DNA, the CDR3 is TGTGCCAGCAGTTTAGCAGGGGTCACCGGGGAGCTGTTTTTT.

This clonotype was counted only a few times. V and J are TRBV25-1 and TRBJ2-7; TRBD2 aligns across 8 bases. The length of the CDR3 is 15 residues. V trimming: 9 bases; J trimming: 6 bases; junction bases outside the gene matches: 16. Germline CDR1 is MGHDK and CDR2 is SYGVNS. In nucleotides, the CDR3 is TGTGCCAGACTCCGGATACAAGCGGGGGCTACCGAGCAGTACTTC. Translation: CARLRIQAGATEQYF.

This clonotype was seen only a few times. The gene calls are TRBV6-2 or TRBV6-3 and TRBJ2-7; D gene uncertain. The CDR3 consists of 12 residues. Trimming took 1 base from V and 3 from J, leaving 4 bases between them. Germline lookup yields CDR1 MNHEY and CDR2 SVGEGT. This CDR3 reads CASSYWIYEQYF. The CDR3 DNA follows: TGTGCCAGCAGTTACTGGATCTACGAGCAGTACTTC.

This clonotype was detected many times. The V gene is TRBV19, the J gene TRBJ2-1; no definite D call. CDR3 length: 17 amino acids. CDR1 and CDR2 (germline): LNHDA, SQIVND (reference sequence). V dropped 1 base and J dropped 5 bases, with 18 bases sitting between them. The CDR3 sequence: CASSIGLGALGDNEQFF. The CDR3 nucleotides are TGTGCCAGTAGTATAGGTCTGGGCGCCCTTGGGGACAATGAGCAGTTCTTC.

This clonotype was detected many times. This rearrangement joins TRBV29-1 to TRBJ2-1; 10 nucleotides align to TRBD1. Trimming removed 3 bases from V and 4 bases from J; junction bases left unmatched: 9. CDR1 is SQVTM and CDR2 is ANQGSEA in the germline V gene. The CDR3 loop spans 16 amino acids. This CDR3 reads CSVDGTGVTVYNEQFF. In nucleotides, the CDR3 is TGCAGCGTTGACGGGACAGGGGTCACGGTTTACAATGAGCAGTTCTTC.

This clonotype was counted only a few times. In DNA form, the CDR3 reads TGTGCCAGCAGCTTAGAGGACTATGACACAGATACGCAGTATTTT. Its protein is CASSLEDYDTDTQYF. This chain connects TRBV7-2 to TRBJ2-3; D possibly corresponds to TRBD2 (6 bases). The germline V and J ends were trimmed by 1 base and 2 bases, with 10 bases remaining between them. CDR3 length: 15 residues. Germline V gives CDR1 SGHTA, CDR2 FQGNSA.

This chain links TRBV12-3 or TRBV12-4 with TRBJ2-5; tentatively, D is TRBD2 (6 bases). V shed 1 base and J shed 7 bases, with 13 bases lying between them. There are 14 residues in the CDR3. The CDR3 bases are TGTGCCAGCAGTTTAGTGGGGACTTACGCGACCCAGTACTTC. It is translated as CASSLVGTYATQYF.

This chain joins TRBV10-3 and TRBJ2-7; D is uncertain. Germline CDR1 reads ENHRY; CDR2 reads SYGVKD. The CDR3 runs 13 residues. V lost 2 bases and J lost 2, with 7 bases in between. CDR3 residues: CAISERATYEQYF. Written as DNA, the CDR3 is TGTGCCATCAGTGAGAGGGCCACCTACGAGCAGTACTTC.

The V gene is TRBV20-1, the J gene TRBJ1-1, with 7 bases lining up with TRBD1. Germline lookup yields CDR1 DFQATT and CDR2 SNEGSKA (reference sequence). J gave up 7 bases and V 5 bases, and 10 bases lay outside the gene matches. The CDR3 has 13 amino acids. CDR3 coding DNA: TGCAGTGCTCAGGACAGGAGAAGACTTGAAGCTTTCTTT. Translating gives CSAQDRRRLEAFF.

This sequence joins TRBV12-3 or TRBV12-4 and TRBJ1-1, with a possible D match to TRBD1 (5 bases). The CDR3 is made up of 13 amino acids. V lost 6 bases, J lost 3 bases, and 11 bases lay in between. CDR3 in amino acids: CASSRPGDTEAFF. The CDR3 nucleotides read TGTGCCAGCAGCCGACCGGGGGACACTGAAGCTTTCTTT.

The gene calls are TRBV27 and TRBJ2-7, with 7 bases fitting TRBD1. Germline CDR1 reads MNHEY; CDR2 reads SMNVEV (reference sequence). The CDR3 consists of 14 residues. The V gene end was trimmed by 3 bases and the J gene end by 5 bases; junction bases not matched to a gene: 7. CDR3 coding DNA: TGTGCCAGCAGTTTTGACAGGCAGGGGGACGAGCAGTACTTC. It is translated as CASSFDRQGDEQYF.